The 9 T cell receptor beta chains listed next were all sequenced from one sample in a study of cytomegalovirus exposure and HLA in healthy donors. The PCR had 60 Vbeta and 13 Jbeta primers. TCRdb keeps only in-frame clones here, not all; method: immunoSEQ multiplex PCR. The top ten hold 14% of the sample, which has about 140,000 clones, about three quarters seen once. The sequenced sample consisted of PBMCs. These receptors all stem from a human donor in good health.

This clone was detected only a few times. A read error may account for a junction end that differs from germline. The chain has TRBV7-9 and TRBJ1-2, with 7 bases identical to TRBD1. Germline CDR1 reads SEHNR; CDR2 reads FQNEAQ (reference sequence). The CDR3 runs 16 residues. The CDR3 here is CSSSQLTGALNYGYTF. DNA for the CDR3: TGTTCCAGCAGCCAGCTCACAGGGGCGCTTAACTATGGCTACACCTTC. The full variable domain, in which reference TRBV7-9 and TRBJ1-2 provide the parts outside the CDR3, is DTGVSQNPRHKITKRGQNVTFRCDPISEHNRLYWYRQTLGQGPEFLTYFQNEAQLEKSRLLSDRFSAERPKGSFSTLEIQRTEQGDSAMYLCSSSQLTGALNYGYTFGSGTRLTVV.

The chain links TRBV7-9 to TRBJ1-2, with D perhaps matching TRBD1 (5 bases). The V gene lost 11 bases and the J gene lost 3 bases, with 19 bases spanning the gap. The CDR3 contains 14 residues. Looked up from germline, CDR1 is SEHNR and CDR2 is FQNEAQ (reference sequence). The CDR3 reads CAPERGGAHYGYTF. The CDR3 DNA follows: TGTGCCCCCGAAAGGGGAGGGGCCCACTATGGCTACACCTTC.

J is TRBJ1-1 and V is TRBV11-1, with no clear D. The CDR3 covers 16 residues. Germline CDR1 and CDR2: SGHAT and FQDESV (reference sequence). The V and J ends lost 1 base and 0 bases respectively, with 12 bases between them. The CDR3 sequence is CASSLGRRSVNTEAFF. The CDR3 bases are TGTGCCAGCAGCTTAGGGAGACGGAGTGTGAACACTGAAGCTTTCTTT.

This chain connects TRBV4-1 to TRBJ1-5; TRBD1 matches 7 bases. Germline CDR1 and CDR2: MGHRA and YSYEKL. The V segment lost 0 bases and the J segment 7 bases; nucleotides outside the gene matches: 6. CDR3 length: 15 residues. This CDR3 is CASSQDLQGGQPQHF. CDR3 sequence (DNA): TGCGCCAGCAGCCAAGATCTTCAGGGGGGCCAGCCCCAGCATTTT.

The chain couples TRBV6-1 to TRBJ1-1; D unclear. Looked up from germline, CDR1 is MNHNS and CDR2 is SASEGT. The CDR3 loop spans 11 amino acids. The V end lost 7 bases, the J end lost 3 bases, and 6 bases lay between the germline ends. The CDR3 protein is CASTRDTEAFF. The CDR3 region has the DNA TGTGCCAGCACCCGGGACACTGAAGCTTTCTTT.

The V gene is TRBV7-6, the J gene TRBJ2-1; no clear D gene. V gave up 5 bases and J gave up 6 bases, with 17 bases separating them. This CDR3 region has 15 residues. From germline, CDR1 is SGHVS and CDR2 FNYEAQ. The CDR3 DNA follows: TGTGCCAGCAGCCCAGATCTCCCAGTTGGCAATGAGCAGTTCTTC. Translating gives CASSPDLPVGNEQFF.

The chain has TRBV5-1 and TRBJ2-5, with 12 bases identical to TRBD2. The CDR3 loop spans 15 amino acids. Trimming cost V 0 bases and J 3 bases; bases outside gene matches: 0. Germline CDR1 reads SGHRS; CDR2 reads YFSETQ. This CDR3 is CASSLGTSGEETQYF. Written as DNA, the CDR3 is TGCGCCAGCAGCTTGGGGACTAGCGGGGAAGAGACCCAGTACTTC.

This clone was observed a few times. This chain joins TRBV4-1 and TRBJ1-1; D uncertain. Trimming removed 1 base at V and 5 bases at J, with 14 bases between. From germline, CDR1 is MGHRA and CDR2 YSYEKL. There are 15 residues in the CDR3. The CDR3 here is CASSQGAGIGTEAFF. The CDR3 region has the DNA TGCGCCAGCAGCCAAGGAGCGGGAATTGGAACTGAAGCTTTCTTT.

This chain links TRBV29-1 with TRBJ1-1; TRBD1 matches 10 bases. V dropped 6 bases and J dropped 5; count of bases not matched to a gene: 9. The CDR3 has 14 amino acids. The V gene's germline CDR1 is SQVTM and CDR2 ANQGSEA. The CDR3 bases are TGCAGCGTAACCCGACAGGGGGCGAGGACTGAAGCTTTCTTT. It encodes CSVTRQGARTEAFF.